This T cell receptor (beta chain) came from a study of OX40 agonist ivuxolimab in advanced cancers. Study information: Three patients, one with hepatocellular carcinoma and two with cutaneous melanoma, responded partially.

Only in-frame clones appear in the TCRdb table, and some are missing; sequencing was by immunoSEQ multiplex PCR. The sample consists of some 45,000 clones, more than 65% of them appearing once. The CDR3 spans 12 residues. Trimming removed 5 bases from V and 7 bases from J, with 11 bases in between. CDR1 and CDR2 from the germline V gene are MNHNY and SVGAGI (reference sequence). At baseline, cycle 4 day 1, and cycle 7 day 1, blood was sampled. The sample consisted of CD4+ or CD8+ T cells sorted from blood, taken in a trial of the OX40 agonist ivuxolimab. The chain recombines TRBV6-6 with TRBJ1-1; D gene ambiguous. The TCR sequence derives from an adult with an advanced solid tumor such as melanoma, head and neck, liver or kidney cancer. The CDR3 sequence: CASSASGNEAFF. DNA of the CDR3: TGTGCCAGCAGTGCTTCGGGCAATGAAGCTTTCTTT.